The 23 T cell receptor beta chains below come from one sample, sequenced in a study of Ad26.COV2.S vaccination and SARS-CoV-2 variants. Generated by immunoSEQ multiplex PCR, the TCRdb table keeps only in-frame clones and is missing some. The table lists around 300,000 clones, around 90% of them singletons. Specified treatment: roughly 19 received Ad26.COV2.S at low or high dose, single or two shots; a few received placebo; per-sample allocation not given. The study sampled participants on day 63 after the first vaccine or placebo injection. Sequencing was performed on peripheral blood, taken in a trial of Ad26.COV2.S vaccine versus placebo. The receptors come from a person aged 18 to 65 who received the Ad26.COV2.S COVID-19 vaccine or a placebo.

The table lists this clone with a few counts. The rearrangement uses TRBV7-2 and TRBJ2-7, with D tentatively TRBD1 or TRBD2 (5 bases each). Germline V gives CDR1 SGHTA, CDR2 FQGNSA. V lost 1 base to trimming and J lost 2 bases, with 12 bases between them. The CDR3 totals 15 residues. CDR3 coding DNA: TGTGCCAGCAGCTTAGGTGGGACGAGCACCTACGAGCAGTACTTC. Protein product: CASSLGGTSTYEQYF.

V and J are TRBV5-8 and TRBJ2-2; D unresolved. CDR1 is SGHTS and CDR2 is YDEGEE in the germline V gene. This CDR3 spans 17 amino acids. Trimming shortened V by 0 bases and J by 4 bases, and 16 bases separated the two germline ends. The CDR3: CASSLAVGPPITGELFF. CDR3 nucleotide sequence: TGTGCCAGCAGCTTGGCCGTAGGGCCCCCAATCACCGGGGAGCTGTTTTTT.

In its sample, this clone was seen a few times. CDR3 loop: CASSSQGNQPQHF. In DNA, the CDR3 is TGTGCCAGCAGCTCCCAGGGCAATCAGCCCCAGCATTTT. V is TRBV5-4 and J is TRBJ1-5; D remains unclear. The germline gives CDR1 SGHNT, CDR2 YYREEE (reference sequence). The CDR3 covers 13 residues. The V gene lost 3 bases and the J gene lost 2 bases, with 6 bases spanning the gap.

This chain joins TRBV7-6 and TRBJ1-4, with D maybe TRBD1 (6 bases). This CDR3 comprises 17 residues. Germline CDR1 SGHVS, CDR2 FNYEAQ. Between the trimmed V and J ends, which lost 4 bases and 2 bases, there was a span of 17 bases. The DNA of the CDR3 is TGTGCCAGCAGCTCCCGATCCAGGGGTTCGACTAATGAAAAACTGTTTTTT. It translates to CASSSRSRGSTNEKLFF.

The rearrangement links TRBV4-3 to TRBJ2-7, with D maybe TRBD1 (6 bases). The CDR3 extends over 17 amino acids. Per the germline V gene, CDR1 is LGHNA and CDR2 is YSLEER. V was pared by 4 bases and J by 2 bases, with 21 bases between. CDR3 nucleotide sequence: TGCGCCAGCAGCCTCAATCCCGCTGAGACAGGTCCCTACGAGCAGTACTTC. Protein: CASSLNPAETGPYEQYF.

The gene calls are TRBV4-3 and TRBJ2-7; 13 bases are shared with TRBD2. The germline gives CDR1 LGHNA, CDR2 YSLEER. V trimming: 0 bases; J trimming: 4 bases; junction bases outside the gene matches: 3. This CDR3 contains 16 residues. CDR3 region: CASSQELAGGPYEQYF. Written as DNA, the CDR3 is TGCGCCAGCAGCCAAGAACTAGCGGGGGGGCCATACGAGCAGTACTTC.

The J gene is TRBJ2-2, the V gene TRBV5-4; 14 bases line up with TRBD2. Germline V CDR1 and CDR2: SGHNT, YYREEE (reference sequence). The CDR3 length is 17 residues. Unmatched junction bases numbered 2, after V lost 3 bases and J lost 1 base. The CDR3: CASSYGLAGGNTGELFF. DNA for the CDR3: TGTGCCAGCAGCTACGGACTAGCGGGAGGGAACACCGGGGAGCTGTTTTTT.

This chain uses TRBV27 with TRBJ1-1; a weak D match, TRBD1 (6 bases). The V gene's germline CDR1 is MNHEY and CDR2 SMNVEV (reference sequence). The germline V and J ends were trimmed by 2 bases and 7 bases, with 14 bases remaining between them. This CDR3 region has 14 residues. CDR3 nucleotides: TGTGCCAGCAGTTTAGAGGGGGGTTCCAGTGAAGCTTTCTTT. The encoded protein is CASSLEGGSSEAFF.

This chain joins TRBV11-2 and TRBJ1-1; the match to TRBD1 covers 8 bases. Germline lookup yields CDR1 SGHAT and CDR2 FQNNGV. With V trimmed by 7 bases and J by 7 bases, 11 bases remained unmatched. The CDR3 consists of 14 residues. The chain's CDR3 is CASTLSRTGREAFF. The CDR3 region has the DNA TGTGCCAGCACCCTTAGCCGGACAGGGCGTGAAGCTTTCTTT.

The chain has TRBV14 and TRBJ2-5; tentatively, D is TRBD2 (6 bases). The germline V and J ends were trimmed by 4 bases and 5 bases, with 11 bases remaining between them. CDR1 and CDR2 (germline): SGHDN, FVKESK. The CDR3 runs to 13 residues. Here the CDR3 reads CASSPGVRETQYF. CDR3 nucleotide sequence: TGTGCCAGCAGCCCGGGAGTTAGGGAGACCCAGTACTTC. The whole variable domain, remainder taken from reference TRBV14 and TRBJ2-5, is EAGVTQFPSHSVIEKGQTVTLRCDPISGHDNLYWYRRVMGKEIKFLLHFVKESKQDESGMPNNRFLAERTGGTYSTLKVQPAELEDSGVYFCASSPGVRETQYFGPGTRLLVL.

V is TRBV19 and J is TRBJ1-5, with 9 bases identical to TRBD1. Germline CDR1 and CDR2: LNHDA and SQIVND (reference sequence). Unmatched junction bases numbered 17, after V lost 10 bases and J lost 7 bases. This CDR3 spans 16 amino acids. The CDR3 spells CAIPTGGCKVRQPQHF. CDR3 sequence (DNA): TGTGCCATCCCGACAGGGGGGTGTAAGGTTAGGCAGCCCCAGCATTTT.

This chain connects TRBV29-1 to TRBJ2-7; possible D gene TRBD2, 6 bases. CDR1 and CDR2 from the germline V gene are SQVTM and ANQGSEA. Deletions cut 2 bases from V and 3 bases from J, with 14 bases between. The CDR3 contains 14 residues. DNA of the CDR3: TGCAGCGTTGAATACCAGTCGGGGGTCTACGAGCAGTACTTC. The encoded protein is CSVEYQSGVYEQYF.

This chain links TRBV24-1 with TRBJ2-2; 7 bases align to TRBD1. There are 16 residues in the CDR3. Germline V CDR1 and CDR2: KGHDR, SFDVKD. V shed 3 bases and J 4 bases; nucleotides not matched to a gene: 7. The CDR3 spells CATSDPSRGTTGELFF. DNA of the CDR3: TGTGCCACCAGTGATCCGAGCAGGGGGACCACCGGGGAGCTGTTTTTT.

V is TRBV19 and J is TRBJ2-7; possible D gene TRBD2, 6 bases. Trimming removed 6 bases from V and 2 bases from J, with 14 bases in between. CDR1 is LNHDA and CDR2 is SQIVND in the germline V gene (reference sequence). CDR3 size: 14 residues. CDR3 amino acids: CASRARAGTYEQYF. For the CDR3, the DNA is TGTGCCAGTAGAGCCCGGGCGGGGACCTACGAGCAGTACTTC.

The V call is TRBV27, the J call TRBJ2-5, with no clear D. CDR3 size: 13 residues. Trimming cost V 4 bases and J 7 bases, with 13 bases left between them. Germline V gene data show CDR1 as MNHEY and CDR2 as SMNVEV (reference sequence). The CDR3 protein is CASSSTLFGTQYF. The CDR3 DNA follows: TGTGCCAGCAGTTCAACCCTCTTCGGGACCCAGTACTTC.

This sequence joins TRBV19 and TRBJ1-5; 9 bases match TRBD1. Per the germline V gene, CDR1 is LNHDA and CDR2 is SQIVND (reference sequence). Trimming took 5 bases from V and 4 from J; bases not matched to a gene: 9. The CDR3 is made up of 16 amino acids. The DNA of the CDR3 is TGTGCCAGTAGTCCCTACGGGACAGGGATTAATCAGCCCCAGCATTTT. Protein product: CASSPYGTGINQPQHF.

This clone has more than one count but fewer than ten. The V call is TRBV7-3, the J call TRBJ1-6; D remains unclear. The CDR3 length is 18 residues. Between the trimmed V and J ends, which lost 2 bases and 0 bases, there was a span of 14 bases. Germline loops: CDR1 SGHTA, CDR2 FQGTGA. The CDR3 DNA reads TGTGCCAGCAGCTTACTCTCGGGCCCGAGCTCCTATAATTCACCCCTCCACTTT. Translating gives CASSLLSGPSSYNSPLHF.

The chain employs TRBV7-2 and TRBJ2-2; D ambiguous. CDR1 and CDR2 from the germline V gene are SGHTA and FQGNSA. The CDR3 is made up of 15 amino acids. V lost 1 base, J lost 3 bases, and 9 bases lay in between. The CDR3 protein is CASSLDNAYTGELFF. The CDR3 DNA follows: TGTGCCAGCAGCTTAGATAACGCCTACACCGGGGAGCTGTTTTTT.

This chain links TRBV5-1 with TRBJ2-1; D might be TRBD1 or TRBD2, each matching 5 bases. This CDR3 spans 13 amino acids. Trimming left V 4 bases short and J 8 bases short, with 13 bases between. Germline CDR1 reads SGHRS; CDR2 reads YFSETQ. Here the CDR3 reads CASSPSGGDEQFF. CDR3 DNA sequence: TGCGCCAGCAGCCCCTCTGGGGGAGATGAGCAGTTCTTC.

V gene TRBV11-3 combines with J gene TRBJ2-5; 8 nucleotides line up with TRBD1. CDR1 is SGHNT, CDR2 YENEEA, per germline. This CDR3 region has 15 residues. The junction had 7 bases not matched to a gene; V was cut back by 2 bases and J by 5 bases. The CDR3, as DNA: TGTGCCAGCAGCTTACGGACAGGGTTGGGGGAGACCCAGTACTTC. It specifies CASSLRTGLGETQYF.

The chain joins TRBV4-3 to TRBJ1-1; D perhaps matches TRBD1 (6 bases). The germline V and J ends were trimmed by 0 bases and 7 bases, with 12 bases remaining between them. The germline V gene has CDR1 LGHNA and CDR2 YSLEER. CDR3 length: 14 amino acids. The CDR3 nucleotides read TGCGCCAGCAGCCAAGACGGACAGTTCGTTGAAGCTTTCTTT. Translation gives CASSQDGQFVEAFF.

This clone has only a few counts. The chain recombines TRBV30 with TRBJ1-5, with D tentatively TRBD1 (6 bases). The V and J ends lost 1 base and 4 bases respectively, with 11 bases between them. The CDR3 is made up of 14 amino acids. Germline loops: CDR1 GTSNPN, CDR2 SVGIG (reference sequence). CDR3 protein: CAWSARRGNQPQHF. Written as DNA, the CDR3 is TGTGCCTGGAGTGCCAGGAGGGGGAATCAGCCCCAGCATTTT.

The V gene is TRBV7-2, the J gene TRBJ1-2; TRBD1 is a possible D gene (5 bases). Per the germline V gene, CDR1 is SGHTA and CDR2 is FQGNSA. Deletions cut 1 base from V and 4 bases from J, with 25 bases between. This CDR3 spans 19 amino acids. The CDR3 coding sequence is TGTGCCAGCAGCTTAGTGGGGGAGCCCGGGGCATCGGGAGGCTATGGCTACACCTTC. It yields the protein CASSLVGEPGASGGYGYTF.